What follows are 21 T cell receptor beta chains derived from one specimen sequenced in a study of graft-versus-host responses after intestinal transplantation. Assay used: immunoSEQ multiplex PCR; TCRdb lists only in-frame clones, some missing. The table lists some 25,000 clones, roughly 93% of them singletons. This sample comprised PBMCs, obtained 18 days after transplant. These receptors were obtained from a human patient who received an intestinal transplant, so some T cells may come from the graft donor.

This clone came up once. This sequence joins TRBV4-2 and TRBJ1-2, with TRBD1 matching 7 bases. The trim removed 2 bases at V and 3 bases at J, leaving 0 bases unmatched. This CDR3 spans 13 amino acids. CDR1 and CDR2 from the germline V gene are LGHNA and YNFKEQ. The CDR3 DNA reads as TGTGCCAGCAGCCAAACAGGGGACTATGGCTACACCTTC. Translating gives CASSQTGDYGYTF.

The chain recombines TRBV10-1 with TRBJ2-2; TRBD2 matches at 7 bases. This CDR3 has 17 amino acids. With V trimmed by 3 bases and J by 4 bases, 11 bases remained unmatched. Germline values: CDR1 WNHNN, CDR2 SYGVQD (reference sequence). As DNA, the CDR3 is TGCGCCAGCAGTGAAATGCCGGCGGGGGTTAGCACCGGGGAGCTGTTTTTT. Encoded protein: CASSEMPAGVSTGELFF.

The J gene is TRBJ2-5, the V gene TRBV7-9, with a weak D call TRBD1 (6 bases). V lost 5 bases and J lost 5, with 15 bases in between. CDR3 length: 14 residues. Germline CDR1 SEHNR, CDR2 FQNEAQ (reference sequence). The chain's CDR3 is CASSPLQGVETQYF. CDR3 nucleotide sequence: TGTGCCAGCAGCCCCCTACAGGGAGTGGAGACCCAGTACTTC.

The CDR3 sequence is CASSFSPPLPAPSYEQYF. The CDR3 DNA sequence: TGTGCCAGCAGTTTTAGCCCTCCCCTCCCGGCCCCCTCCTACGAGCAGTACTTC. V and J are TRBV27 and TRBJ2-7; D is undetermined. The germline gives CDR1 MNHEY, CDR2 SMNVEV (reference sequence). The CDR3 consists of 18 residues. V lost 3 bases to trimming and J lost 0 bases, with 21 bases between them.

The gene calls are TRBV9 and TRBJ1-2; no definite D call. CDR1 is SGDLS and CDR2 is YYNGEE in the germline V gene. The length of the CDR3 is 14 residues. V lost 6 bases to trimming and J lost 3 bases, with 15 bases between them. The CDR3 DNA is TGTGCCAGCACCATCTTTCCTGGGGACTATGGCTACACCTTC. This encodes CASTIFPGDYGYTF.

This chain connects TRBV10-3 to TRBJ1-2, with 7 bases lining up with TRBD1. The V gene end was trimmed by 7 bases and the J gene end by 4 bases; junction bases not matched to a gene: 15. Germline-derived CDR1 and CDR2 are ENHRY and SYGVKD. This CDR3 is built from 16 residues. The CDR3 nucleotides are TGTGCCATCAAAGCGGGACAGACCAGTCCGGGCTATGGCTACACCTTC. Translated: CAIKAGQTSPGYGYTF.

This clone is a singleton in its sample. V and J are TRBV6-1 and TRBJ1-2, with a possible D match to TRBD1 (6 bases). V was trimmed by 10 bases and J by 3 bases, leaving 9 bases between them. Germline CDR1 MNHNS, CDR2 SASEGT. This CDR3 region has 11 residues. CDR3 amino acids: CATGGDYGYTF. In nucleotides, the CDR3 is TGTGCCACCGGGGGCGACTATGGCTACACCTTC.

The chain uses TRBV21-1 and TRBJ1-4; the table names TRBD1, a call not compared with the DNA. TRBV21-1 represents a pseudogene. This CDR3 has 15 amino acids. The DNA for the CDR3 is TGTGCCAGCAGCAAAGTCGCAGGGGGCGGTGAAAAACTGTTTTTT. Its protein product is CASSKVAGGGEKLFF.

This chain uses TRBV11-2 with TRBJ2-5, with TRBD2 as a possible D gene (5 bases). Germline V CDR1 and CDR2: SGHAT, FQNNGV. The CDR3 spans 13 residues. The ends were cut back, 5 bases at V and 2 bases at J, with 9 bases in the middle. CDR3 nucleotides: TGTGCCAGCAGCCGCCGGGGTCAAGAGACCCAGTACTTC. Translating gives CASSRRGQETQYF.

The chain links TRBV10-1 to TRBJ2-3, with D unresolved. CDR1 and CDR2 (germline): WNHNN, SYGVQD (reference sequence). The CDR3 consists of 14 residues. The V end was cut by 3 bases, the J end by 0 bases, with 7 bases between. The chain's CDR3 is CASSDVLSTDTQYF. The DNA for the CDR3 is TGCGCCAGCAGTGATGTTCTTAGCACAGATACGCAGTATTTT.

The V and J genes are TRBV9 and TRBJ2-1; D is possibly TRBD2 (6 bases). Germline CDR1 SGDLS, CDR2 YYNGEE. This CDR3 has 16 residues. Trimming pared 4 bases from V and 5 bases from J, leaving 19 bases between. CDR3 nucleotides: TGTGCCAGCAGCCCCAGACTAGATTTTTATGACAATGAGCAGTTCTTC. It specifies CASSPRLDFYDNEQFF.

This chain links TRBV9 with TRBJ2-5; no reliable D call. This CDR3 is 15 amino acids long. In germline, CDR1 is SGDLS, CDR2 YYNGEE. Deletions cut 0 bases from V and 2 bases from J, with 11 bases between. The chain's CDR3 is CASSVGRASQETQYF. For the CDR3, the DNA is TGTGCCAGCAGCGTAGGTAGGGCATCTCAAGAGACCCAGTACTTC.

V is TRBV29-1 and J is TRBJ1-1, with D perhaps TRBD1 (5 bases). The ends were cut back, 4 bases at V and 8 bases at J, with 14 bases in the middle. The germline V gene has CDR1 SQVTM and CDR2 ANQGSEA. CDR3 length: 12 residues. The CDR3 DNA follows: TGCAGCGTTGGCGGACTGCGGGGGGAAGCTTTCTTT. Its translation is CSVGGLRGEAFF. The complete variable domain, with remaining parts taken from reference TRBV29-1 and TRBJ1-1, reads SAVISQKPSRDICQRGTSLTIQCQVDSQVTMMFWYRQQPGQSLTLIATANQGSEATYESGFVIDKFPISRPNLTFSTLTVSNMSPEDSSIYLCSVGGLRGEAFFGQGTRLTVV.

The chain recombines TRBV29-1 with TRBJ2-1; 10 nucleotides match TRBD1. The germline gives CDR1 SQVTM, CDR2 ANQGSEA. The V segment lost 5 bases and the J segment 4 bases; nucleotides outside the gene matches: 8. This CDR3 has 15 amino acids. As DNA, the CDR3 is TGCAGCGTTACCCCATGGGACAGGGGTTACAATGAGCAGTTCTTC. It codes for CSVTPWDRGYNEQFF.

The gene calls are TRBV5-1 and TRBJ1-6; D is perhaps TRBD1 (5 bases). This CDR3 has 14 residues. Trimming stripped 0 bases from V and 9 bases from J, with 10 bases between. CDR1 is SGHRS and CDR2 is YFSETQ in the germline V gene. This CDR3 is CASSLGQGPSPLHF. CDR3 nucleotides: TGCGCCAGCAGCTTGGGGCAGGGTCCTTCACCCCTCCACTTT.

The rearrangement links TRBV7-9 to TRBJ2-1, with 16 bases fitting TRBD2. V lost 5 bases, J lost 6 bases, and 13 bases stayed unmatched. CDR1 and CDR2 from the germline V gene are SEHNR and FQNEAQ (reference sequence). The CDR3 covers 19 residues. The DNA for the CDR3 is TGTGCCAGCAGCCAACCGGGACTAGCGGGGGGGCCTATCCCCAATGAGCAGTTCTTC. Encoded protein: CASSQPGLAGGPIPNEQFF.

The chain has TRBV9 and TRBJ1-4, with unresolved D. Trimming cost V 0 bases and J 6 bases, with 18 bases left between them. CDR3 length: 17 residues. From germline, CDR1 is SGDLS and CDR2 YYNGEE. This chain's CDR3 is CASSVAHLGAPDEKLFF. CDR3 DNA sequence: TGTGCCAGCAGCGTAGCTCACCTGGGAGCCCCAGATGAAAAACTGTTTTTT.

J is TRBJ1-3 and V is TRBV7-9, with D perhaps TRBD1 (6 bases). The ends were cut back, 1 base at V and 3 bases at J, with 13 bases in the middle. Germline-derived CDR1 and CDR2 are SEHNR and FQNEAQ (reference sequence). This CDR3 spans 16 amino acids. CDR3 loop: CASSLGRTAYGNTIYF. Here the CDR3 DNA reads TGTGCCAGCAGCTTAGGTCGGACAGCCTATGGAAACACCATATATTTT.

This clone showed up just once. The chain links TRBV7-6 to TRBJ2-5; D unclear. Germline CDR1 and CDR2: SGHVS and FNYEAQ. This CDR3 has 11 residues. The V end lost 3 bases, the J end lost 5 bases, and 4 bases lay between the germline ends. CDR3: CASSFKETQYF. The CDR3 DNA follows: TGTGCCAGCAGCTTTAAGGAGACCCAGTACTTC.

The V and J genes are TRBV7-2 and TRBJ2-1; the match to TRBD2 covers 9 bases. This CDR3 contains 19 residues. With V trimmed by 2 bases and J by 4 bases, 15 bases remained unmatched. Germline V gives CDR1 SGHTA, CDR2 FQGNSA. CDR3: CASSLLHWPRLAVYNEQFF. The CDR3 DNA is TGTGCCAGCAGCTTACTCCACTGGCCGAGACTAGCGGTTTACAATGAGCAGTTCTTC.

This clone was counted between two and nine times. The chain recombines TRBV6-6 with TRBJ2-7; 10 bases agree with TRBD2. Germline CDR1 is MNHNY and CDR2 is SVGAGI (reference sequence). The CDR3 totals 14 residues. After removal of 1 base from V and 3 bases from J, the junction contained 0 bases not matched to a gene. The CDR3 DNA reads as TGTGCCAGCAGTTACTTAGCGGGGGGCTACGAGCAGTACTTC. It codes for CASSYLAGGYEQYF.